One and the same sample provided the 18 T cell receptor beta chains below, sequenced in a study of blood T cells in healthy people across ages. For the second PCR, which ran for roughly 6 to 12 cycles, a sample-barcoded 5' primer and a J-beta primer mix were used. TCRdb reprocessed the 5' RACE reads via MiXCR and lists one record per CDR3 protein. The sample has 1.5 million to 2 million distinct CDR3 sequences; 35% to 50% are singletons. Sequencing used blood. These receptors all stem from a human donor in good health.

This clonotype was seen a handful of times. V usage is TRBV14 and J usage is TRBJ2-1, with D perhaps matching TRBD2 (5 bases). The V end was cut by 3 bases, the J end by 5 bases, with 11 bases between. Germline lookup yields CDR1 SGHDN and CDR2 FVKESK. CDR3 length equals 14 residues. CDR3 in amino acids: CASSHVLGDNEQFF. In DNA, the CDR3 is TGTGCCAGCAGCCATGTGCTCGGGGACAATGAGCAGTTCTTC.

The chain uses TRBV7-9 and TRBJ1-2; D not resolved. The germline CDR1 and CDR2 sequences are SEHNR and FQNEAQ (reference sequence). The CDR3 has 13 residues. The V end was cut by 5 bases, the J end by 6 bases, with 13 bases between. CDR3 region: CASSADPLDGYTF. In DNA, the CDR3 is TGTGCCAGCAGCGCGGACCCGTTGGATGGCTACACCTTC.

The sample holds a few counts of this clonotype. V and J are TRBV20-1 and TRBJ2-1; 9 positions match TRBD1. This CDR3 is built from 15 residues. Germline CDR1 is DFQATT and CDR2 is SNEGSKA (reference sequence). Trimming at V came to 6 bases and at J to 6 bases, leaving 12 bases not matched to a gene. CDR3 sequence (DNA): TGCAGTGCCCCTGGGTTGGGGACAGGGTTCAATGAGCAGTTCTTC. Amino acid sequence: CSAPGLGTGFNEQFF.

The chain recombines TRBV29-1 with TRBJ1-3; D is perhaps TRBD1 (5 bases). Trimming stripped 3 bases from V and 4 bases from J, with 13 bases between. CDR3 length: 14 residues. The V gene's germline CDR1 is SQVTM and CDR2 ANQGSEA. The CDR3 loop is CSVEDRGTGNTIYF. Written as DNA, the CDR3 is TGCAGCGTTGAGGATAGGGGCACCGGAAACACCATATATTTT.

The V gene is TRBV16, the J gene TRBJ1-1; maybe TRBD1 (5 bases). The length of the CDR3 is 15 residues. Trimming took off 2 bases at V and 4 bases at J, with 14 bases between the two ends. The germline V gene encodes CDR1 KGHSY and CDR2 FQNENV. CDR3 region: CASSQVGWRGTEAFF. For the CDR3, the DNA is TGTGCCAGCAGCCAAGTGGGGTGGAGGGGCACTGAAGCTTTCTTT.

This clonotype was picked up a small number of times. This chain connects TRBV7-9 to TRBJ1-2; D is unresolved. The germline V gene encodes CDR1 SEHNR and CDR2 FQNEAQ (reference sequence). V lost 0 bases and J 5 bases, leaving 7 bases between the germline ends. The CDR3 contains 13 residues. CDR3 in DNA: TGTGCCAGCAGCTTAGCTGGGAAGTATGGCTACACCTTC. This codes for CASSLAGKYGYTF.

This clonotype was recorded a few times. The CDR3 nucleotides are TGTGCCAGCAGCCCAGGGACTCTGGAGAAACTGTTTTTT. Translated: CASSPGTLEKLFF. The rearrangement links TRBV11-2 to TRBJ1-4; tentatively, D is TRBD1 (5 bases). There are 13 residues in the CDR3. Germline values: CDR1 SGHAT, CDR2 FQNNGV. Trimming removed 5 bases at V and 11 bases at J, with 15 bases between.

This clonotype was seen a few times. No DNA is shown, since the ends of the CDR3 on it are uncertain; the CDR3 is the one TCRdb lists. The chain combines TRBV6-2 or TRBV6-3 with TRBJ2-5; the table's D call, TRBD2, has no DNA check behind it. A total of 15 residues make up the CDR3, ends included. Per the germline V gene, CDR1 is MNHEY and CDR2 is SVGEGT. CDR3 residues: CASSSSEAAEGTQYF.

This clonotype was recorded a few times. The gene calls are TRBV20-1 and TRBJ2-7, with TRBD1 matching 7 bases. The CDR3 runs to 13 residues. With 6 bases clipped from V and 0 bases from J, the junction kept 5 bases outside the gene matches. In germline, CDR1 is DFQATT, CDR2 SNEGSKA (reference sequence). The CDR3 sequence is CSASDRLSYEQYF. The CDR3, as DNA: TGCAGTGCGTCGGACAGGCTCTCCTACGAGCAGTACTTC.

CDR3 sequence reads: CRAAGQIYEQYF. For the CDR3, the DNA is TGCAGGGCTGCGGGACAGATCTACGAGCAGTACTTC. This chain connects TRBV20-1 to TRBJ2-7, with a possible D match to TRBD1 (7 bases). The germline V gene encodes CDR1 DFQATT and CDR2 SNEGSKA (reference sequence). The CDR3 loop spans 12 amino acids.

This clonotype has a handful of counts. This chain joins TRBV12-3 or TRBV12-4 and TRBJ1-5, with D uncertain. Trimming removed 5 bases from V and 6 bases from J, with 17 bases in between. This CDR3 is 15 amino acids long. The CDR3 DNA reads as TGTGCCAGCAGTAAAGGCATTATATGGGGTCAGCCCCAGCATTTT. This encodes CASSKGIIWGQPQHF.

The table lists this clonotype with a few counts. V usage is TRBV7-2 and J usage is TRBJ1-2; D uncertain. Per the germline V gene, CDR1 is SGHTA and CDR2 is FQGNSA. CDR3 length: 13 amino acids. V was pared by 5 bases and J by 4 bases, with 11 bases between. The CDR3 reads CASSPMMGYGYTF. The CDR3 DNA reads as TGTGCCAGCAGCCCCATGATGGGCTATGGCTACACCTTC.

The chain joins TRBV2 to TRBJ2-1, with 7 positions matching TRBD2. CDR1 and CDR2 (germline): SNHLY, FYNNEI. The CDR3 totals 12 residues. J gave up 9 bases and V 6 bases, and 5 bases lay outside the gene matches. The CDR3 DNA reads TGTGCCAGCAGCCGCCGGACTAGTGAGCAGTTCTTC. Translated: CASSRRTSEQFF.

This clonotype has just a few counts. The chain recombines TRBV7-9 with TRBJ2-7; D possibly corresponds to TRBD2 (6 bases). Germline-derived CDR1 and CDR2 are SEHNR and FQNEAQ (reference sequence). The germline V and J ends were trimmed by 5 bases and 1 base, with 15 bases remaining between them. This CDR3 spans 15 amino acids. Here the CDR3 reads CASSPPAGLSYEQYF. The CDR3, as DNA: TGTGCCAGCAGCCCCCCCGCGGGGTTATCCTACGAGCAGTACTTC.

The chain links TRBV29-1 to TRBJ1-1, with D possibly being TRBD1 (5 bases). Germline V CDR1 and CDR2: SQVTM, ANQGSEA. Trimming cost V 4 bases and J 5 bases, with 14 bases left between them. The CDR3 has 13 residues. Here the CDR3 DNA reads TGCAGCGTTGGGGGCAGGGTATCGACTGAAGCTTTCTTT. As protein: CSVGGRVSTEAFF.

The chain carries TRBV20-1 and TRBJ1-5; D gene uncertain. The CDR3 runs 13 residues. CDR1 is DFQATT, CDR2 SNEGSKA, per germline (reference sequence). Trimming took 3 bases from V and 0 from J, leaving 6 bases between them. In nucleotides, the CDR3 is TGCAGTGCTAGCAGTTTTAGCAATCAGCCCCAGCATTTT. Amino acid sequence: CSASSFSNQPQHF.

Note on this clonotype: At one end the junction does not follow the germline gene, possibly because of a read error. Written as DNA, the CDR3 is TGTGTCAGCGAAGCCGGAATGCAGTACTTC. Translating gives CVSEAGMQYF. The gene calls are TRBV7-9 and TRBJ2-5; the D is unclear. The CDR3 sequence is 10 residues long. From germline, CDR1 is SEHNR and CDR2 FQNEAQ (reference sequence).

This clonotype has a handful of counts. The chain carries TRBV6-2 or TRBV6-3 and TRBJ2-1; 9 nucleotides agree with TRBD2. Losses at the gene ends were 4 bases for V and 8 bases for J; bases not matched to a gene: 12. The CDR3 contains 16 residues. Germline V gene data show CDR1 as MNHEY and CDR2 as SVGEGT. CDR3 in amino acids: CASSSPTAGGRHEQFF. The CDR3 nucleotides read TGTGCCAGCAGTTCGCCTACGGCGGGGGGGCGTCATGAGCAGTTCTTC.